This T cell receptor (beta chain) was sequenced in a study of T-cell reconstitution after alpha-beta-depleted transplantation in children. Study results and caveats: Among T cells one year after transplant, newly produced cells accounted for most counts and diversity. Alpha-beta T cells present about two months after transplant were reported to originate from several hundred expanded graft clones.

This CDR3 spans 15 amino acids. With 5 bases clipped from V and 7 bases from J, the junction kept 5 bases outside the gene matches. CDR1 and CDR2 from the germline V gene are SGHTA and FQGTGA. This clonotype was seen at least ten times. What it binds is not known. During its preparation, the TCRbeta library received unique molecular identifiers. TCRdb independently ran MiXCR on the PCR reads; one entry per CDR3 protein. The sample has hundreds of thousands of distinct CDR3 sequences; around a tenth are singletons. The sequence came from a male patient between 2 and 15 years old who had a stem cell transplant for chronic granulomatous disease, so the T cells may come from the graft donor. This chain connects TRBV7-3 to TRBJ2-1, with 13 bases that match TRBD2. This material consisted of peripheral blood, taken 180 days after TCRalphabeta/CD19-depleted stem cell transplant. CDR3 sequence (DNA): TGTGCCAGCAGCCCGGGGACTAGCGGGGCTAATGAGCAGTTCTTC. Encoded protein: CASSPGTSGANEQFF.